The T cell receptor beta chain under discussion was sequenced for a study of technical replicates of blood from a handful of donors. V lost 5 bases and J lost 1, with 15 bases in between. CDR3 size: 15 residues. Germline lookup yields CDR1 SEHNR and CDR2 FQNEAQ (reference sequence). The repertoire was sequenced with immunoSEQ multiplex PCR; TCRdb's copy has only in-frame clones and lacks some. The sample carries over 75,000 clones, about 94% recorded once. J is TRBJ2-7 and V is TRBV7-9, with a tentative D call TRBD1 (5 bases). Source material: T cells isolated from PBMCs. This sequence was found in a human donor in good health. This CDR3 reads CASSPKGLYSYEQYF. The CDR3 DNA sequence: TGTGCCAGCAGCCCAAAGGGGTTATATTCCTACGAGCAGTACTTC. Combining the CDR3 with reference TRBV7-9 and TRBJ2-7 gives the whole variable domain DTGVSQNPRHKITKRGQNVTFRCDPISEHNRLYWYRQTLGQGPEFLTYFQNEAQLEKSRLLSDRFSAERPKGSFSTLEIQRTEQGDSAMYLCASSPKGLYSYEQYFGPGTRLTVT.